The source of this T cell receptor (beta chain) is a study of CD8 T cells in Susac syndrome. Trimming cost V 4 bases and J 0 bases, with 8 bases left between them. This CDR3 contains 13 residues. The germline V gene encodes CDR1 SGDLS and CDR2 YYNGEE. Random hexamers were used to reverse transcribe an amount of about 0.45 to 1 ug RNA. TCRdb re-analysed the immunoSEQ multiplex PCR reads in MiXCR, keeping a single row per CDR3 protein. The data hold around 170,000 distinct CDR3 sequences, with approximately 94% observed a single time. Sequencing was done on a sample of CD4+ T cells from PBMCs. The chain has TRBV9 and TRBJ2-7; D is unresolved. The clonotype originates from a human donor with Susac syndrome. The CDR3 loop reads CASSKGISYEQYF. For the CDR3, the DNA is TGTGCCAGCAGCAAAGGGATCTCCTACGAGCAGTACTTC. The variable domain in full, with the rest retrieved from reference TRBV9 and TRBJ2-7, is DSGVTQTPKHLITATGQRVTLRCSPRSGDLSVYWYQQSLDQGLQFLIQYYNGEERAKGNILERFSAQQFPDLHSELNLSSLELGDSALYFCASSKGISYEQYFGPGTRLTVT.